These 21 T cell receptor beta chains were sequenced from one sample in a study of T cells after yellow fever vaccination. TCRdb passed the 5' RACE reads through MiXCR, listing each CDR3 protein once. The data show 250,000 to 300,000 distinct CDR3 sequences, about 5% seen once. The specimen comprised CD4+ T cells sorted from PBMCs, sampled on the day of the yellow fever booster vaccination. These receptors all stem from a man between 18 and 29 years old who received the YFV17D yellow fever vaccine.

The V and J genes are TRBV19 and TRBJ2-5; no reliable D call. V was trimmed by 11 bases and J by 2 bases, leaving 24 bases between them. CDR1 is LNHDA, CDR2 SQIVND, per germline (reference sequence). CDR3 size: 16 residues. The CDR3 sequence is CAHRPGSHSKQETQYF. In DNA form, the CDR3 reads TGTGCCCACCGGCCCGGGTCCCACTCCAAGCAAGAGACCCAGTACTTC. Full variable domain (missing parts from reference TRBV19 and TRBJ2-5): DGGITQSPKYLFRKEGQNVTLSCEQNLNHDAMYWYRQDPGQGLRLIYYSQIVNDFQKGDIAEGYSVSREKKESFPLTVTSAQKNPTAFYLCAHRPGSHSKQETQYFGPGTRLLVL.

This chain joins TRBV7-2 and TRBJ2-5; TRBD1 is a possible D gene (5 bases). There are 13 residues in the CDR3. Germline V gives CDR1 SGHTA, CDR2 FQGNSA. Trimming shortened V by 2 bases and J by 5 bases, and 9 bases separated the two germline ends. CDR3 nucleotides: TGTGCCAGCAGCTTATGGGGCGCGGAGACCCAGTACTTC. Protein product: CASSLWGAETQYF. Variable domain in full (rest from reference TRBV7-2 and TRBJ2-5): GAGVSQSPSNKVTEKGKDVELRCDPISGHTALYWYRQSLGQGLEFLIYFQGNSAPDKSGLPSDRFSAERTGGSVSTLTIQRTQQEDSAVYLCASSLWGAETQYFGPGTRLLVL.

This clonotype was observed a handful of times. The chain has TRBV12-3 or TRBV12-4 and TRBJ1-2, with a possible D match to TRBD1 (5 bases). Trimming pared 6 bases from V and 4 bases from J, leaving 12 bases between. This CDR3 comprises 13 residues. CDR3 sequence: CASRMGGTYGYTF. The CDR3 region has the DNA TGTGCCAGCAGAATGGGAGGGACCTATGGCTACACCTTC.

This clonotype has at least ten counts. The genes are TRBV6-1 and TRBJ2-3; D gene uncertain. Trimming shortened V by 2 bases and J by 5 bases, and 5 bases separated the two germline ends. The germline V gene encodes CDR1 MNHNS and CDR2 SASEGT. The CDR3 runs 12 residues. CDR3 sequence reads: CASSEWEDTQYF. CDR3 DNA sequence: TGTGCCAGCAGTGAATGGGAAGATACGCAGTATTTT.

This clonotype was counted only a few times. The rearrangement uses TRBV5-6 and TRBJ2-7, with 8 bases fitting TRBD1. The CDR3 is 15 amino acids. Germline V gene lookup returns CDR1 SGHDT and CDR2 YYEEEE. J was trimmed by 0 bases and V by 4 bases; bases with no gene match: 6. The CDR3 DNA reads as TGTGCCAGCAGCCCCCAGGGGGCGAGCTCCTACGAGCAGTACGTC. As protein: CASSPQGASSYEQYV.

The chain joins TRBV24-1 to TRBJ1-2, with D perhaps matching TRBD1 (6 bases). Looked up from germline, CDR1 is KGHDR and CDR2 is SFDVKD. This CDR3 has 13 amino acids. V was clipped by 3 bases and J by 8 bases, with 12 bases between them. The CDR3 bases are TGTGCCACCAGTGATCAACAGGGAAGAGGCTACACCTTC. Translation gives CATSDQQGRGYTF.

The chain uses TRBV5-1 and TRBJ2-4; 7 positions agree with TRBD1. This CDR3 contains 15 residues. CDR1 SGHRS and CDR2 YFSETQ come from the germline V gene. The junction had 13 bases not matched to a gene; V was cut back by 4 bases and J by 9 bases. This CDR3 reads CASSPETGPLGIQYF. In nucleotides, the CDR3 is TGCGCCAGCAGCCCGGAGACAGGGCCCCTGGGCATTCAGTACTTC. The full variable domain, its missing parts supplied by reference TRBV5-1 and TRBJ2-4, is KAGVTQTPRYLIKTRGQQVTLSCSPISGHRSVSWYQQTPGQGLQFLFEYFSETQRNKGNFPGRFSGRQFSNSRSEMNVSTLELGDSALYLCASSPETGPLGIQYFGAGTRLSVL.

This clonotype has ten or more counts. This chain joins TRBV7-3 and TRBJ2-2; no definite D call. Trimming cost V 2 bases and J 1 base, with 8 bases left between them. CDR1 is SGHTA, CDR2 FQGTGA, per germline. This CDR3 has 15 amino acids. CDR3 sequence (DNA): TGTGCCAGCAGCTTAGCCAGTTGGAACACCGGGGAGCTGTTTTTT. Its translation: CASSLASWNTGELFF.

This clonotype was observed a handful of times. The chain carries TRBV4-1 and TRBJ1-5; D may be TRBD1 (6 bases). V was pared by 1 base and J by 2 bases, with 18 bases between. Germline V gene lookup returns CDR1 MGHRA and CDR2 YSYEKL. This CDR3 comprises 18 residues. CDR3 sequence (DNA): TGCGCCAGCAGCCAAGGGGTCCAGGGGCGGATAGGCAATCAGCCCCAGCATTTT. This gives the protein CASSQGVQGRIGNQPQHF.

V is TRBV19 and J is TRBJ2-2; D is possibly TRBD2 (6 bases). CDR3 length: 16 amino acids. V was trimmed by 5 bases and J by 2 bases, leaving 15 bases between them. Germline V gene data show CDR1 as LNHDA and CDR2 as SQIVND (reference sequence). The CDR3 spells CASSRRRGSNTGELFF. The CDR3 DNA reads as TGTGCCAGTAGTCGCCGGCGGGGCTCAAACACCGGGGAGCTGTTTTTT.

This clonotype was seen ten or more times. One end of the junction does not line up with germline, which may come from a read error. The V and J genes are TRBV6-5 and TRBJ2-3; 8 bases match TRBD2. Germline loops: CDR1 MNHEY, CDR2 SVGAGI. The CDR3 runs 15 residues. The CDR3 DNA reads TGTGCCAGCAGCTACTCGGGGGGGAGCACAGATACGCAGTATTTT. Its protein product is CASSYSGGSTDTQYF.

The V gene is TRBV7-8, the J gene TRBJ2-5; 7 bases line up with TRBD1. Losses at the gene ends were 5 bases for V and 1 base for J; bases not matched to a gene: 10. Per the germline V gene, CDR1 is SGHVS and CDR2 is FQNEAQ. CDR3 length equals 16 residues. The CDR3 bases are TGTGCCAGCAGCCCCCGACCAGGGGGAATCCAAGAGACCCAGTACTTC. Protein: CASSPRPGGIQETQYF.

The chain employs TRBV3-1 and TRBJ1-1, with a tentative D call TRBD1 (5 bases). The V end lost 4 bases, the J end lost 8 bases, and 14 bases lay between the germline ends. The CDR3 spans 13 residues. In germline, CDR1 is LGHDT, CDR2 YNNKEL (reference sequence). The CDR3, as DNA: TGTGCCAGCAGCCTGGGACTCTTCTTCGAAGCTTTCTTT. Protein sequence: CASSLGLFFEAFF.

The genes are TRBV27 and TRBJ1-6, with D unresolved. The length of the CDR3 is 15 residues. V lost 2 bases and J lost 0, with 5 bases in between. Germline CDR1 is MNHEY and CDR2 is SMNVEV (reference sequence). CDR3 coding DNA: TGTGCCAGCAGTTTAGTGGGCTCCTATAATTCACCCCTCCACTTT. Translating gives CASSLVGSYNSPLHF.

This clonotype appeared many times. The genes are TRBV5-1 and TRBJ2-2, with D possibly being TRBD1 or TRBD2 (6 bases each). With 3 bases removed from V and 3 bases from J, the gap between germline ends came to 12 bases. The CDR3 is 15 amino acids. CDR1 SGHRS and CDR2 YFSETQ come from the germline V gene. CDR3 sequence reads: CASSWGALDTGELFF. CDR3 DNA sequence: TGCGCCAGCAGCTGGGGGGCCCTAGACACCGGGGAGCTGTTTTTT.

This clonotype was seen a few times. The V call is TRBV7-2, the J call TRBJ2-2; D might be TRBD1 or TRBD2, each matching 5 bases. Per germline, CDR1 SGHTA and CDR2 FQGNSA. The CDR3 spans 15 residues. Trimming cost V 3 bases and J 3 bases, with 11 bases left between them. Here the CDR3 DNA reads TGTGCCAGCAGCTTCGAGGGGCGGCACACCGGGGAGCTGTTTTTT. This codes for CASSFEGRHTGELFF.

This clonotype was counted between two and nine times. CDR3 loop: CASSLVADGYGYTF. CDR3 in DNA: TGCGCCAGCAGCTTGGTGGCAGATGGCTATGGCTACACCTTC. This chain connects TRBV5-1 to TRBJ1-2; D gene unclear. Deletions cut 0 bases from V and 4 bases from J, with 10 bases between. The length of the CDR3 is 14 residues. Germline CDR1 is SGHRS and CDR2 is YFSETQ.

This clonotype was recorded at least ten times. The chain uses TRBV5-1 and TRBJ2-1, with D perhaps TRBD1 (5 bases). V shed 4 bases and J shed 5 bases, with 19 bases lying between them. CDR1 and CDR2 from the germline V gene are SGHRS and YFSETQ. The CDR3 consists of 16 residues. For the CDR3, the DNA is TGCGCCAGCAGCGGGCCTGGGGCGCTCAATGACAATGAGCAGTTCTTC. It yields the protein CASSGPGALNDNEQFF.

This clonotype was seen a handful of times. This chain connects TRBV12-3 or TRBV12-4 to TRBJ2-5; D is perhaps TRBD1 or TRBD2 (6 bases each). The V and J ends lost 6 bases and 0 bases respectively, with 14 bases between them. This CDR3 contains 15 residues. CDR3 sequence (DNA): TGTGCCAGCAGCCTAGGGGGGCGGGACCAAGAGACCCAGTACTTC. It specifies CASSLGGRDQETQYF.

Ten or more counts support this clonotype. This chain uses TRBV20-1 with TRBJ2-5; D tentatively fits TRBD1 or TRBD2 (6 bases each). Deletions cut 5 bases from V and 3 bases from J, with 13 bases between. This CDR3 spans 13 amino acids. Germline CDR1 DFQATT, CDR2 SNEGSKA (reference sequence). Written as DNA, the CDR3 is TGCAGTGCTCCCGGAGGGGGGAAAGAGACCCAGTACTTC. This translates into CSAPGGGKETQYF.

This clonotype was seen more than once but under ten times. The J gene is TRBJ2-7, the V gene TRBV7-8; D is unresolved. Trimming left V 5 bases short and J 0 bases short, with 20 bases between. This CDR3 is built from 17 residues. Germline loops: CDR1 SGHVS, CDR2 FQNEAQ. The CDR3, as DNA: TGTGCCAGCAGCCCATCTATCCTCCTAGGTAGCTCCTACGAGCAGTACTTC. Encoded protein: CASSPSILLGSSYEQYF.